The 22 T cell receptor beta chains below all came from one sample that was sequenced in a study of blood T cell repertoires in COVID-19. Clones were sequenced by immunoSEQ multiplex PCR, and TCRdb holds only the in-frame ones, with some missing. The sample lists fewer than 250,000 clones, just over 85% occurring once. The sequencing input was PBMCs or T cells enriched from blood (not recorded which). All receptors derive from a woman between 35 and 50 years old with acute COVID-19.

The chain uses TRBV24-1 and TRBJ2-3; tentatively, D is TRBD2 (7 bases). In germline, CDR1 is KGHDR, CDR2 SFDVKD. The CDR3 length is 16 residues. The V gene lost 5 bases and the J gene lost 3 bases, with 17 bases spanning the gap. The CDR3 reads CATSVGAGAHTDTQYF. CDR3 sequence (DNA): TGTGCCACCAGTGTGGGGGCGGGGGCGCATACAGATACGCAGTATTTT.

V is TRBV21-1 and J is TRBJ1-5; the table's D call TRBD1 went unverified against the DNA. TRBV21-1 is noted as a pseudogene. This CDR3 has 20 residues. This chain's CDR3 is CASSKASTGGGHNSNQPQHF. For the CDR3, the DNA is TGTGCCAGCAGCAAAGCCTCTACAGGGGGGGGGCATAATAGCAATCAGCCCCAGCATTTT.

The genes are TRBV29-1 and TRBJ1-2; 10 bases line up with TRBD1. The CDR3 runs 12 residues. Trimming removed 4 bases from V and 7 bases from J; junction bases left unmatched: 3. Per the germline V gene, CDR1 is SQVTM and CDR2 is ANQGSEA. Written as DNA, the CDR3 is TGCAGCGTTGGGGACAGGGGTAGTGGCTACACCTTC. Protein product: CSVGDRGSGYTF.

This clone was counted a single time. CDR3 residues: CATSDRATEAFF. The CDR3 DNA reads TGTGCCACCAGTGACAGGGCCACTGAAGCTTTCTTT. The chain combines TRBV24-1 with TRBJ1-1; possible D gene TRBD1, 5 bases. The length of the CDR3 is 12 residues. Germline CDR1 reads KGHDR; CDR2 reads SFDVKD. Trimming took 4 bases from V and 4 from J, leaving 6 bases between them.

The chain is built from TRBV7-9 and TRBJ2-2; 11 nucleotides agree with TRBD2. The J segment lost 3 bases and the V segment lost 3 bases, leaving 9 bases of the junction unmatched. Germline loops: CDR1 SEHNR, CDR2 FQNEAQ (reference sequence). The CDR3 consists of 18 residues. The CDR3 here is CASSFPRLAGMYTGELFF. The CDR3, as DNA: TGTGCCAGCAGCTTTCCCCGACTAGCGGGAATGTACACCGGGGAGCTGTTTTTT.

This clone was recorded once. CDR3 loop: CASSVRDSQTRTYGYTF. In DNA, the CDR3 is TGTGCCAGCAGCGTTCGGGACAGCCAAACACGAACCTATGGCTACACCTTC. This chain joins TRBV9 and TRBJ1-2; 7 bases are shared with TRBD1. Looked up from germline, CDR1 is SGDLS and CDR2 is YYNGEE. J lost 4 bases, V lost 2 bases, and 14 bases had no gene match. The CDR3 loop spans 17 amino acids.

The chain recombines TRBV5-6 with TRBJ2-4, with D tentatively TRBD2 (5 bases). The CDR3 runs to 17 residues. Trimming took 3 bases from V and 0 from J, leaving 16 bases between them. Germline values: CDR1 SGHDT, CDR2 YYEEEE. CDR3 DNA: TGTGCCAGCAGCTCCCGAAGGACTTCGTTAGCCAAAAACATTCAGTACTTC. The encoded protein is CASSSRRTSLAKNIQYF.

The chain joins TRBV18 to TRBJ2-7, with 9 bases that match TRBD2. The length of the CDR3 is 15 residues. Germline V gene data show CDR1 as KGHSH and CDR2 as LQKENI. V shed 1 base and J 3 bases; nucleotides not matched to a gene: 4. CDR3 region: CASSPLPSGNYEQYF. CDR3 DNA: TGTGCCAGCTCACCACTGCCTAGCGGGAACTACGAGCAGTACTTC.

J is TRBJ1-5 and V is TRBV6-2 or TRBV6-3, with TRBD1 matching over 8 bases. The CDR3 is 15 residues long. CDR1 is MNHEY, CDR2 SVGEGT, per germline. With 2 bases clipped from V and 4 bases from J, the junction kept 4 bases outside the gene matches. The chain's CDR3 is CASSYAGGNNQPQHF. CDR3 in DNA: TGTGCCAGCAGTTACGCAGGGGGCAATAATCAGCCCCAGCATTTT.

This chain joins TRBV15 and TRBJ1-5; TRBD1 aligns across 8 bases. The CDR3 length is 18 residues. Unmatched junction bases numbered 19, after V lost 5 bases and J lost 7 bases. Germline CDR1 is LNHNV and CDR2 is YYDKDF (reference sequence). The CDR3 spells CATSAQRADRGIFQPQHF. CDR3 nucleotide sequence: TGTGCCACCAGCGCACAGCGAGCCGACAGGGGAATTTTCCAGCCCCAGCATTTT.

CDR3 sequence: CASSELLYNSPLHF. The CDR3, as DNA: TGTGCCAGCAGTGAACTTCTCTATAATTCACCCCTCCACTTT. The rearrangement uses TRBV6-1 and TRBJ1-6, with D uncertain. The germline V gene encodes CDR1 MNHNS and CDR2 SASEGT. This CDR3 comprises 14 residues. The germline V and J ends were trimmed by 2 bases and 3 bases, with 5 bases remaining between them.

The table lists this clone with a count of one. The CDR3: CASSLLRGSLETDTQYF. The CDR3 DNA reads as TGTGCCAGCAGCCTACTCCGCGGGAGTCTGGAGACAGATACGCAGTATTTT. The chain carries TRBV14 and TRBJ2-3, with TRBD2 matching 7 bases. Trimming cost V 4 bases and J 3 bases; bases outside gene matches: 13. Germline CDR1 reads SGHDN; CDR2 reads FVKESK. This CDR3 is 17 amino acids long.

This clone was counted only a few times. This sequence joins TRBV5-5 and TRBJ2-3; a weak D match, TRBD2 (7 bases). This CDR3 is built from 16 residues. CDR1 is SGHKS and CDR2 is YYEKEE in the germline V gene (reference sequence). Trimming shortened V by 2 bases and J by 2 bases, and 15 bases separated the two germline ends. CDR3: CASSFLEGGVTDTQYF. The CDR3 DNA reads as TGTGCCAGCAGCTTCCTTGAGGGGGGGGTCACAGATACGCAGTATTTT.

V is TRBV11-3 and J is TRBJ1-4; 8 bases align to TRBD1. CDR3 length: 16 residues. Germline CDR1 reads SGHNT; CDR2 reads YENEEA. V lost 0 bases, J lost 10 bases, and 10 bases stayed unmatched. The CDR3 bases are TGTGCCAGCAGCTTAGAGATGACAGGGGTCAGGGGAAAACTGTTTTTT. Encoded protein: CASSLEMTGVRGKLFF.

The V and J genes are TRBV27 and TRBJ2-7; TRBD2 matches 11 bases. The V segment lost 3 bases and the J segment 2 bases; nucleotides outside the gene matches: 3. The length of the CDR3 is 15 residues. Germline V gene sequence: CDR1 MNHEY, CDR2 SMNVEV (reference sequence). This CDR3 reads CASSLGTSGPYEQYF. The CDR3 nucleotides read TGTGCCAGCAGTTTGGGGACTAGCGGTCCCTACGAGCAGTACTTC.

The chain is built from TRBV7-2 and TRBJ2-3; TRBD1 might be the D (5 bases). V was clipped by 1 base and J by 0 bases, with 11 bases between them. The germline V gene encodes CDR1 SGHTA and CDR2 FQGNSA. The CDR3 is 16 residues long. The CDR3 coding sequence is TGTGCCAGCAGCTTAGAAGGACAAATGAGCACAGATACGCAGTATTTT. It translates to CASSLEGQMSTDTQYF.

The rearrangement uses TRBV28 and TRBJ2-3; 7 nucleotides align to TRBD2. J gave up 1 base and V 6 bases, and 7 bases lay outside the gene matches. This CDR3 region has 15 residues. Germline V gene sequence: CDR1 MDHEN, CDR2 SYDVKM. For the CDR3, the DNA is TGTGCCAGCAGGGATCTAGCGGTGCGCACAGATACGCAGTATTTT. This codes for CASRDLAVRTDTQYF.

This chain joins TRBV5-6 and TRBJ2-1; 8 bases line up with TRBD2. The junction had 15 bases not matched to a gene; V was cut back by 1 base and J by 9 bases. The germline CDR1 and CDR2 sequences are SGHDT and YYEEEE. CDR3 length equals 17 residues. As DNA, the CDR3 is TGTGCCAGCAGCTTGCCCTCGGGACTAGAACGGCGCGGTGAGCAGTTCTTC. Protein product: CASSLPSGLERRGEQFF.

The chain couples TRBV28 to TRBJ2-1, with D possibly matching TRBD2 (5 bases). CDR3 length equals 13 residues. From germline, CDR1 is MDHEN and CDR2 SYDVKM. Trimming cost V 5 bases and J 4 bases, with 9 bases left between them. CDR3 sequence reads: CASSLGLYNEQFF. CDR3 nucleotide sequence: TGTGCCAGCAGTCTCGGACTGTACAATGAGCAGTTCTTC.

CDR3 sequence reads: CASSQTFPEKLFF. The CDR3 DNA reads as TGCGCCAGCAGCCAAACTTTCCCCGAAAAACTGTTTTTT. The V call is TRBV4-1, the J call TRBJ1-4; no reliable D call. Germline V lookup: CDR1 MGHRA, CDR2 YSYEKL. The CDR3 consists of 13 residues. Trimming removed 2 bases at V and 8 bases at J, with 9 bases between.

The chain couples TRBV20-1 to TRBJ1-1; TRBD1 is a possible D gene (5 bases). The CDR3 has 16 residues. The germline V gene has CDR1 DFQATT and CDR2 SNEGSKA (reference sequence). The V end lost 3 bases, the J end lost 5 bases, and 22 bases lay between the germline ends. The CDR3 nucleotides read TGCAGTGCTAGTCCTAAGTCCTCCGCCGGGGGGACTGAAGCTTTCTTT. Its protein product is CSASPKSSAGGTEAFF.

This chain joins TRBV5-6 and TRBJ2-1; D ambiguous. The CDR3 spans 12 residues. CDR1 and CDR2 (germline): SGHDT, YYEEEE. Trimming cost V 0 bases and J 8 bases, with 6 bases left between them. The CDR3 coding sequence is TGTGCCAGCAGCTTGGCCGGAGATGAGCAGTTCTTC. Its translation: CASSLAGDEQFF.